The 17 T cell receptor beta chains listed next were all sequenced from one sample in a study of blood T cell repertoires in COVID-19. Profiling relied on immunoSEQ multiplex PCR, and the TCRdb table lists in-frame clones only, not all of them. Altogether fewer than 200,000 clones are present, 79% being singletons, with the ten largest covering around 8.1%. Sequencing input: peripheral blood. These receptors came from a woman in her sixties or seventies with COVID-19, enrolled during active disease.

The table lists this clone with a count of one. The chain links TRBV7-8 to TRBJ2-3; 8 positions agree with TRBD2. Germline lookup yields CDR1 SGHVS and CDR2 FQNEAQ. The CDR3 consists of 17 residues. V lost 2 bases and J lost 2; bases outside the gene matches: 9. CDR3 bases: TGTGCCAGCAGCTTAAGAGGGCTAGCGGGTTACACAGATACGCAGTATTTT. This sequence encodes CASSLRGLAGYTDTQYF.

The rearrangement joins TRBV27 to TRBJ1-5; 8 bases are a match to TRBD1. After removal of 6 bases from V and 4 bases from J, the junction contained 11 bases not matched to a gene. Germline V gene sequence: CDR1 MNHEY, CDR2 SMNVEV (reference sequence). CDR3 length: 16 amino acids. CDR3 loop: CASRRQGPGFNQPQHF. The CDR3 DNA is TGTGCCAGCAGGCGACAGGGGCCGGGATTTAATCAGCCCCAGCATTTT.

The chain combines TRBV27 with TRBJ2-2, with 11 positions matching TRBD1. There are 17 residues in the CDR3. Germline V gives CDR1 MNHEY, CDR2 SMNVEV (reference sequence). Unmatched junction bases numbered 7, after V lost 6 bases and J lost 1 base. This CDR3 is CASRKGTGGVNTGELFF. In DNA form, the CDR3 reads TGTGCCAGCAGAAAAGGGACAGGGGGTGTGAACACCGGGGAGCTGTTTTTT.

V usage is TRBV28 and J usage is TRBJ1-5; D possibly corresponds to TRBD1 (6 bases). CDR1 is MDHEN and CDR2 is SYDVKM in the germline V gene. The V gene lost 1 base and the J gene lost 10 bases, with 14 bases spanning the gap. The CDR3 spans 14 residues. Here the CDR3 DNA reads TGTGCCAGCAGTTTATCCCTCAGGGGTTCCCCCCAGCATTTT. Protein: CASSLSLRGSPQHF. Full variable domain (missing parts from reference TRBV28 and TRBJ1-5): DVKVTQSSRYLVKRTGEKVFLECVQDMDHENMFWYRQDPGLGLRLIYFSYDVKMKEKGDIPEGYSVSREKKERFSLILESASTNQTSMYLCASSLSLRGSPQHFGDGTRLSIL.

The chain carries TRBV5-1 and TRBJ2-1; possibly TRBD1 for D (7 bases). Germline V gene data show CDR1 as SGHRS and CDR2 as YFSETQ. The CDR3 has 19 residues. Between the trimmed V and J ends, which lost 1 base and 1 base, there was a span of 21 bases. CDR3 sequence (DNA): TGCGCCAGCAGCTTGTATGGAGGGGGCTTAATATTTTCCTACAATGAGCAGTTCTTC. Its translation is CASSLYGGGLIFSYNEQFF.

The chain is built from TRBV19 and TRBJ2-5, with 12 bases lining up with TRBD2. Germline CDR1 and CDR2: LNHDA and SQIVND (reference sequence). This CDR3 region has 16 residues. V was pared by 4 bases and J by 1 base, with 4 bases of the junction left unmatched. The CDR3 DNA sequence: TGTGCCAGTAGTAAACCGGGACTAGCGGGCCAAGAGACCCAGTACTTC. This codes for CASSKPGLAGQETQYF.

This clone occurred a few times. The chain recombines TRBV9 with TRBJ2-1; 8 positions agree with TRBD2. CDR3 length: 14 amino acids. V was clipped by 1 base and J by 8 bases; unmatched bases: 5. Looked up from germline, CDR1 is SGDLS and CDR2 is YYNGEE. The CDR3 DNA reads as TGTGCCAGCAGCGTATCAACGGGAGGGGATGAGCAGTTCTTC. It codes for CASSVSTGGDEQFF.

The J gene is TRBJ1-6, the V gene TRBV19; TRBD1 agrees at 8 bases. V lost 0 bases and J lost 5; bases outside the gene matches: 3. The length of the CDR3 is 16 residues. From germline, CDR1 is LNHDA and CDR2 SQIVND (reference sequence). The CDR3 coding sequence is TGTGCCAGTAGTATAGATCGGACAGGGAATAATTCACCCCTCCACTTT. It encodes CASSIDRTGNNSPLHF.

The chain recombines TRBV19 with TRBJ1-1, with D tentatively TRBD1 (6 bases). Germline V gives CDR1 LNHDA, CDR2 SQIVND (reference sequence). V lost 4 bases to trimming and J lost 0 bases, with 9 bases between them. The CDR3 contains 14 residues. CDR3 in amino acids: CASSTGQLNTEAFF. The CDR3 DNA sequence: TGTGCCAGTAGTACTGGACAGCTGAACACTGAAGCTTTCTTT. The whole variable domain, remainder taken from reference TRBV19 and TRBJ1-1, is DGGITQSPKYLFRKEGQNVTLSCEQNLNHDAMYWYRQDPGQGLRLIYYSQIVNDFQKGDIAEGYSVSREKKESFPLTVTSAQKNPTAFYLCASSTGQLNTEAFFGQGTRLTVV.

This clone was counted once. This chain connects TRBV29-1 to TRBJ2-7; 7 bases fit TRBD1. The germline CDR1 and CDR2 sequences are SQVTM and ANQGSEA. There are 13 residues in the CDR3. The junction had 6 bases not matched to a gene; V was cut back by 7 bases and J by 0 bases. The CDR3 DNA follows: TGCAGCGCTTCACAGGGGCGCTCCTACGAGCAGTACTTC. As protein: CSASQGRSYEQYF.

The rearrangement joins TRBV7-8 to TRBJ2-3; 7 nucleotides match TRBD2. J was trimmed by 4 bases and V by 5 bases; bases with no gene match: 18. CDR1 is SGHVS, CDR2 FQNEAQ, per germline. There are 18 residues in the CDR3. CDR3 DNA sequence: TGTGCCAGCAGCCCCCGGGGACTATGGAAGAACAGCCCAGATACGCAGTATTTT. It encodes CASSPRGLWKNSPDTQYF.

A remark on this clone: Within the sample, other DNA sequences also encode this same CDR3. This sequence joins TRBV27 and TRBJ1-6; D is uncertain. CDR1 is MNHEY and CDR2 is SMNVEV in the germline V gene (reference sequence). Trimming removed 3 bases from V and 8 bases from J, with 5 bases in between. CDR3 length: 12 amino acids. The CDR3 DNA is TGTGCCAGCAGTTTCCCAGATTCACCCCTCCACTTT. Protein: CASSFPDSPLHF.

V and J are TRBV28 and TRBJ2-2; tentatively, D is TRBD2 (6 bases). Germline assignment: CDR1 MDHEN and CDR2 SYDVKM. CDR3 length: 17 residues. V lost 4 bases, J lost 4 bases, and 19 bases lay in between. Here the CDR3 DNA reads TGTGCCAGCAGTTCGGCCTACCGGGACTCCACCACCGGGGAGCTGTTTTTT. It specifies CASSSAYRDSTTGELFF.

V is TRBV3-1 (or the pseudogene TRBV3-2) and J is TRBJ1-3; tentatively, D is TRBD1 (5 bases). Trimming stripped 3 bases from V and 4 bases from J, with 13 bases between. The CDR3 has 15 amino acids. Germline V gene data show CDR1 as LGHDT and CDR2 as YNNKEL (reference sequence). The CDR3 DNA follows: TGTGCCAGCAGCCAGGGCAGGGTGGCCGGAAACACCATATATTTT. Its translation: CASSQGRVAGNTIYF.

This clone has only one observation. The CDR3, as DNA: TGTGCCAGCATCGGACAGGGGGTTATTGCGGAGACCCAGTACTTC. It codes for CASIGQGVIAETQYF. J is TRBJ2-5 and V is TRBV6-6; TRBD1 matches at 10 bases. The trim removed 7 bases at V and 5 bases at J, leaving 10 bases unmatched. This CDR3 spans 15 amino acids. From germline, CDR1 is MNHNY and CDR2 SVGAGI (reference sequence).

The chain joins TRBV15 to TRBJ2-1; 7 nucleotides line up with TRBD2. Germline V gives CDR1 LNHNV, CDR2 YYDKDF (reference sequence). V lost 0 bases to trimming and J lost 6 bases; unmatched junction nucleotides: 14. The length of the CDR3 is 18 residues. The CDR3 sequence: CATSRDSLGRGSRNEQFF. CDR3 sequence (DNA): TGTGCCACCAGCAGAGATTCTTTGGGTCGCGGGAGCCGCAATGAGCAGTTCTTC.

For the CDR3, the DNA is TGTGCCAGCAGCCTCGAGACCGCGGGAAGAGGGCACCAGCATTTT. The encoded protein is CASSLETAGRGHQHF. The V and J genes are TRBV11-2 and TRBJ1-5; D unresolved. Trimming took off 5 bases at V and 12 bases at J, with 23 bases between the two ends. The CDR3 has 15 amino acids. The germline CDR1 and CDR2 sequences are SGHAT and FQNNGV.